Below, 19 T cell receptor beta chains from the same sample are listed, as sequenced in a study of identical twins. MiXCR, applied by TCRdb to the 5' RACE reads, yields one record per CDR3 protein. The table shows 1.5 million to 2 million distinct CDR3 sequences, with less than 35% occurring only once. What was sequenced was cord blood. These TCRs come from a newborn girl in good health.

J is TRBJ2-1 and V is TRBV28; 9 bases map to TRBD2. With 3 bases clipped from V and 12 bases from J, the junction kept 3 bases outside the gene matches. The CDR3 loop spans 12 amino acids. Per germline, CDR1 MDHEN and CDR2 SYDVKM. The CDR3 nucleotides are TGTGCCAGCAGTTTGCTGACTAGCGGGCAGTTCTTC. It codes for CASSLLTSGQFF.

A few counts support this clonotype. The CDR3 sequence: CSASGSSLGETQYF. CDR3 DNA: TGCAGTGCTAGCGGTAGCTCCCTAGGGGAGACCCAGTACTTC. The chain combines TRBV20-1 with TRBJ2-5; D is ambiguous. Germline assignment: CDR1 DFQATT and CDR2 SNEGSKA (reference sequence). The CDR3 totals 14 residues. Trimming took off 3 bases at V and 5 bases at J, with 16 bases between the two ends.

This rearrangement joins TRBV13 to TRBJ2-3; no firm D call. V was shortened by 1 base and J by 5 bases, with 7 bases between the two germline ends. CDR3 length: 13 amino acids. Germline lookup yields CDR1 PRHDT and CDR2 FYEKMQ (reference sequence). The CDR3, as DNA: TGTGCCAGCAGCTTAGACGAGCAAGATACGCAGTATTTT. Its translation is CASSLDEQDTQYF. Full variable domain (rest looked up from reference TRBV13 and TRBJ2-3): AAGVIQSPRHLIKEKRETATLKCYPIPRHDTVYWYQQGPGQDPQFLISFYEKMQSDKGSIPDRFSAQQFSDYHSELNMSSLELGDSALYFCASSLDEQDTQYFGPGTRLTVL.

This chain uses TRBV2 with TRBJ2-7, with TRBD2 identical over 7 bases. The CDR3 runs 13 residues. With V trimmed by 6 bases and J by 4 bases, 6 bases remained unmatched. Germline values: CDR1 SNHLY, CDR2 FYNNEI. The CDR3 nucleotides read TGTGCCAGCAGCCGGGACTACCAGTACGAGCAGTACTTC. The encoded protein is CASSRDYQYEQYF.

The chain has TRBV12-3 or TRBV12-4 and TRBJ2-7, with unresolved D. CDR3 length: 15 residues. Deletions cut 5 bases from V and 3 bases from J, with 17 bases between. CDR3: CASSQFSTTVYEQYF. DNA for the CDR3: TGTGCCAGCAGTCAATTCTCAACAACGGTCTACGAGCAGTACTTC.

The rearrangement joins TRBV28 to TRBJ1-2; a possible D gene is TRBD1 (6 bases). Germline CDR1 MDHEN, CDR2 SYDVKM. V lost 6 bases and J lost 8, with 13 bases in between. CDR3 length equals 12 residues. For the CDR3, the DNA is TGTGCCAGCAGGAGACAGGTCCCGGGCTACACCTTC. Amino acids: CASRRQVPGYTF.

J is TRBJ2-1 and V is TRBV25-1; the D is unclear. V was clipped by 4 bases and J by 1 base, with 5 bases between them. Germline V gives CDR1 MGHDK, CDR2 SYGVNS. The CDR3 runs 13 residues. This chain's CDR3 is CASSVMSYNEQFF. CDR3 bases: TGTGCCAGCAGTGTTATGTCCTACAATGAGCAGTTCTTC.

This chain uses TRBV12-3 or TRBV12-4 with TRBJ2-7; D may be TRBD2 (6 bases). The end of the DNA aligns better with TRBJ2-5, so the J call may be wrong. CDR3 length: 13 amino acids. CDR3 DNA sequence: TGTGCCAGCAGTTGTCGGGGGTTAAGGACCCAGTACTTC. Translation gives CASSCRGLRTQYF.

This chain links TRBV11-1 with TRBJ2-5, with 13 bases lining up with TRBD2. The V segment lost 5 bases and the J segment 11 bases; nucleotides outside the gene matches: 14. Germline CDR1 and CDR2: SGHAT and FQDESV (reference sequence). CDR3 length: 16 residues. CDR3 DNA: TGTGCCAGCAGCAAACCAACTAGCGGGAGGGCCAATGAGCAGTACTTC. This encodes CASSKPTSGRANEQYF.

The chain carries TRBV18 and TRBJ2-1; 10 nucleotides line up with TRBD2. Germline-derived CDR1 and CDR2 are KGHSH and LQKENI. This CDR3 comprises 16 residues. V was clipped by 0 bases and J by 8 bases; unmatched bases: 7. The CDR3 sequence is CASSPPAGGPTHEQFF. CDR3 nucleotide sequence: TGTGCCAGCTCACCACCAGCGGGAGGGCCAACCCATGAGCAGTTCTTC. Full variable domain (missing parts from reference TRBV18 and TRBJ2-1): NAGVMQNPRHLVRRRGQEARLRCSPMKGHSHVYWYRQLPEEGLKFMVYLQKENIIDESGMPKERFSAEFPKEGPSILRIQQVVRGDSAAYFCASSPPAGGPTHEQFFGPGTRLTVL.

The DNA for the CDR3 is TGTGCCACGGGGGCAACTAATGAAAAACTGTTTTTT. This codes for CATGATNEKLFF. The chain is built from TRBV10-3 and TRBJ1-4; maybe TRBD1 (5 bases). CDR1 is ENHRY, CDR2 SYGVKD, per germline. V lost 10 bases to trimming and J lost 0 bases, with 6 bases between them. The CDR3 length is 12 residues.

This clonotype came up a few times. The CDR3 loop is CASSPGGGAGYGYTF. In DNA, the CDR3 is TGTGCCAGCAGTCCCGGAGGGGGCGCGGGCTATGGCTACACCTTC. The chain links TRBV12-3 or TRBV12-4 to TRBJ1-2, with 7 bases that match TRBD1. CDR3 length: 15 amino acids. V shed 5 bases and J 4 bases; nucleotides not matched to a gene: 10.

The CDR3 sequence: CASSFSNPDTEAFF. CDR3 DNA sequence: TGCGCCAGCAGCTTCAGTAATCCGGACACTGAAGCTTTCTTT. J is TRBJ1-1 and V is TRBV5-1; D gene ambiguous. Trimming left V 2 bases short and J 3 bases short, with 11 bases between. Germline-derived CDR1 and CDR2 are SGHRS and YFSETQ. This CDR3 is 14 amino acids long.

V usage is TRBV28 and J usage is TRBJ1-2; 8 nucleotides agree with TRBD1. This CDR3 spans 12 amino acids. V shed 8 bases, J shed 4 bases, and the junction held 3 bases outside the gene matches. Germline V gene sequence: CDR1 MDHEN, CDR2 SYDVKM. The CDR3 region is CASGQGFYGYTF. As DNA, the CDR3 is TGTGCCAGCGGACAGGGATTCTATGGCTACACCTTC.

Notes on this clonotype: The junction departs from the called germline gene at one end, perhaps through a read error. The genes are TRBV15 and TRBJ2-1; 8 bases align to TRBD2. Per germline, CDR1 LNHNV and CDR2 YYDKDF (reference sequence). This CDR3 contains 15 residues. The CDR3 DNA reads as TGTGCCACCCAACCGGGACTAGAGTATTACAATGGGCAGTTCTTC. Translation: CATQPGLEYYNGQFF.

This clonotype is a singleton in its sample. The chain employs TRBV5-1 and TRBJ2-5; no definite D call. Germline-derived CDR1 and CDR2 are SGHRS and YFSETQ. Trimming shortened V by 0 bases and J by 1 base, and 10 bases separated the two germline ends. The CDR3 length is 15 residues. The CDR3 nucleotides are TGCGCCAGCAGCTTGGGATGGCGAATCCAAGAGACCCAGTACTTC. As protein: CASSLGWRIQETQYF.

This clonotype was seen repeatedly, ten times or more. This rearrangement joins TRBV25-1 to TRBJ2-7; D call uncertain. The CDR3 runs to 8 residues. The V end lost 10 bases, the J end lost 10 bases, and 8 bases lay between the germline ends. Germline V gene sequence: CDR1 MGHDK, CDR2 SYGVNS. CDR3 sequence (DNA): TGTGCCATCCCCCCCCAGTACTTC. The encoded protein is CAIPPQYF.

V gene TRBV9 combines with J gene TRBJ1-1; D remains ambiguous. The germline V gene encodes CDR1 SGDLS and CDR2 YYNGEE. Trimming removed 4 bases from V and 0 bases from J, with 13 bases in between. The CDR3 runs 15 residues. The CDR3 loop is CASSPPKGMNTEAFF. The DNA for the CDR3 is TGTGCCAGCAGCCCCCCTAAGGGTATGAACACTGAAGCTTTCTTT.

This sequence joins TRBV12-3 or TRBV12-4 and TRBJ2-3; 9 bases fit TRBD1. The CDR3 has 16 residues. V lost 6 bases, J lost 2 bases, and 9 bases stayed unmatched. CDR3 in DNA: TGTGCCAGCAGAACCGGGACAGGGTCGATCACAGATACGCAGTATTTT. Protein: CASRTGTGSITDTQYF.